The 28 T cell receptor beta chains below come from one sample, sequenced in a study of cytomegalovirus exposure and HLA in healthy donors. The PCR was carried out with 60 Vbeta primers and 13 Jbeta primers. TCRdb's table, derived via immunoSEQ multiplex PCR, lists solely in-frame clones and lacks some. Among roughly 200,000 clones listed, around 80% were seen once. Sequences were obtained from PBMCs. The receptors here all came from a woman aged 30 to 39 in good health and CMV-seropositive.

The rearrangement links TRBV7-9 to TRBJ1-1; possible D gene TRBD1, 5 bases. Germline V gives CDR1 SEHNR, CDR2 FQNEAQ (reference sequence). This CDR3 is built from 14 residues. V lost 5 bases, J lost 1 base, and 11 bases lay in between. The CDR3, as DNA: TGTGCCAGCAGCCCCCGGACACAGAACACTGAAGCTTTCTTT. This codes for CASSPRTQNTEAFF.

The rearrangement uses TRBV2 and TRBJ1-2; 8 bases fit TRBD1. CDR1 and CDR2 from the germline V gene are SNHLY and FYNNEI. The CDR3 consists of 13 residues. With 4 bases clipped from V and 8 bases from J, the junction kept 6 bases outside the gene matches. The DNA for the CDR3 is TGTGCCAGCAGTGTGGACAGGGTCGGGGGCTACACCTTC. Translating it yields CASSVDRVGGYTF.

This clone has just one count. The rearrangement uses TRBV11-2 and TRBJ2-2; TRBD2 aligns across 8 bases. The germline V gene has CDR1 SGHAT and CDR2 FQNNGV. The CDR3 has 16 amino acids. J was trimmed by 5 bases and V by 2 bases; bases with no gene match: 7. CDR3 protein: CASSLTRGGRTGELFF. The DNA of the CDR3 is TGTGCCAGCAGCTTAACCCGGGGGGGCAGGACCGGGGAGCTGTTTTTT. Full variable domain (rest looked up from reference TRBV11-2 and TRBJ2-2): EAGVAQSPRYKIIEKRQSVAFWCNPISGHATLYWYQQILGQGPKLLIQFQNNGVVDDSQLPKDRFSAERLKGVDSTLKIQPAKLEDSAVYLCASSLTRGGRTGELFFGEGSRLTVL.

This sequence joins TRBV6-1 and TRBJ2-5; 8 bases are shared with TRBD2. CDR3 length equals 13 residues. V lost 6 bases and J lost 3; bases outside the gene matches: 3. From germline, CDR1 is MNHNS and CDR2 SASEGT. CDR3 sequence reads: CASRILAEETQYF. The CDR3 DNA follows: TGTGCCAGCAGGATACTAGCGGAAGAGACCCAGTACTTC.

The chain employs TRBV7-2 and TRBJ2-3, with TRBD1 matching over 10 bases. The CDR3 spans 16 residues. Unmatched junction bases numbered 5, after V lost 1 base and J lost 4 bases. Germline-derived CDR1 and CDR2 are SGHTA and FQGNSA. CDR3 sequence reads: CASSLGTGGPSDTQYF. CDR3 DNA: TGTGCCAGCAGCTTAGGGACAGGGGGTCCCTCAGATACGCAGTATTTT.

The V gene is TRBV7-6, the J gene TRBJ1-3; 10 positions match TRBD1. This CDR3 has 16 residues. Germline V gives CDR1 SGHVS, CDR2 FNYEAQ. Trimming took 5 bases from V and 1 from J; bases not matched to a gene: 5. This CDR3 is CASSPGQGGSGNTIYF. CDR3 nucleotide sequence: TGTGCCAGCAGCCCAGGACAGGGGGGATCTGGAAACACCATATATTTT.

This clone was observed once. This sequence joins TRBV2 and TRBJ1-4, with 7 bases aligning to TRBD1. Germline lookup yields CDR1 SNHLY and CDR2 FYNNEI. After removal of 7 bases from V and 2 bases from J, the junction contained 7 bases not matched to a gene. This CDR3 has 15 amino acids. The CDR3 DNA reads as TGTGCCAGCAAGACTCCGGGACAGACTAATGAAAAACTGTTTTTT. Protein sequence: CASKTPGQTNEKLFF.

The V call is TRBV9, the J call TRBJ1-5, with TRBD1 matching 8 bases. J gave up 4 bases and V 3 bases, and 9 bases lay outside the gene matches. The CDR3 is 16 residues long. Looked up from germline, CDR1 is SGDLS and CDR2 is YYNGEE. CDR3 amino acids: CASSDGTGPCNQPQHF. The CDR3 DNA reads as TGTGCCAGCAGCGATGGGACAGGTCCCTGTAATCAGCCCCAGCATTTT.

This chain uses TRBV15 with TRBJ2-2; the match to TRBD2 covers 9 bases. There are 17 residues in the CDR3. V was clipped by 0 bases and J by 0 bases; unmatched bases: 2. Germline CDR1 and CDR2: LNHNV and YYDKDF (reference sequence). The CDR3 DNA sequence: TGTGCCACCAGCAGAGAAGCGGGGGGTCCGAACACCGGGGAGCTGTTTTTT. Amino acids: CATSREAGGPNTGELFF.

This chain connects TRBV11-2 to TRBJ2-1; a weak D match, TRBD1 (6 bases). The V gene lost 6 bases and the J gene lost 4 bases, with 13 bases spanning the gap. CDR1 SGHAT and CDR2 FQNNGV come from the germline V gene. The CDR3 runs 14 residues. Written as DNA, the CDR3 is TGTGCCAGCAGTCTTCATACAGGGTACAATGAGCAGTTCTTC. Protein sequence: CASSLHTGYNEQFF.

V gene TRBV15 combines with J gene TRBJ2-7, with a possible D match to TRBD2 (7 bases). CDR1 and CDR2 (germline): LNHNV, YYDKDF (reference sequence). The V end lost 3 bases, the J end lost 0 bases, and 15 bases lay between the germline ends. This CDR3 comprises 16 residues. The CDR3 here is CATSSGGRDTSYEQYF. CDR3 sequence (DNA): TGTGCCACCAGCAGCGGGGGGAGGGACACCTCCTACGAGCAGTACTTC. Filled out from reference TRBV15 and TRBJ2-7, the complete variable domain reads DAMVIQNPRYQVTQFGKPVTLSCSQTLNHNVMYWYQQKSSQAPKLLFHYYDKDFNNEADTPDNFQSRRPNTSFCFLDIRSPGLGDTAMYLCATSSGGRDTSYEQYFGPGTRLTVT.

This clone was picked up a small number of times. The chain has TRBV25-1 and TRBJ2-4; D gene ambiguous. V was cut by 0 bases and J by 2 bases, with 14 bases left in between. CDR1 and CDR2 (germline): MGHDK, SYGVNS. The CDR3 spans 17 residues. In DNA, the CDR3 is TGTGCCAGCAGTGAATATGGAATTGGGCCGTCCAAAAACATTCAGTACTTC. This gives the protein CASSEYGIGPSKNIQYF.

CDR3 sequence: CASSHTRGSYGYTF. CDR3 sequence (DNA): TGCGCCAGCAGCCACACCAGAGGGTCCTATGGCTACACCTTC. J is TRBJ1-2 and V is TRBV5-1, with D hard to call. The germline CDR1 and CDR2 sequences are SGHRS and YFSETQ. V was shortened by 4 bases and J by 4 bases, with 14 bases between the two germline ends. The CDR3 contains 14 residues. Full variable domain (missing parts from reference TRBV5-1 and TRBJ1-2): KAGVTQTPRYLIKTRGQQVTLSCSPISGHRSVSWYQQTPGQGLQFLFEYFSETQRNKGNFPGRFSGRQFSNSRSEMNVSTLELGDSALYLCASSHTRGSYGYTFGSGTRLTVV.

Here the CDR3 reads CASSLSYLTSTDTQYF. The DNA of the CDR3 is TGTGCCAGCAGCCTCTCCTACTTAACTAGCACAGATACGCAGTATTTT. The chain carries TRBV5-6 and TRBJ2-3; D is undetermined. From germline, CDR1 is SGHDT and CDR2 YYEEEE. The length of the CDR3 is 16 residues. Trimming left V 4 bases short and J 0 bases short, with 15 bases between.

The chain is built from TRBV13 and TRBJ1-2; a weak D match, TRBD1 (6 bases). This CDR3 region has 16 residues. V lost 6 bases, J lost 6 bases, and 23 bases lay in between. Germline V gene lookup returns CDR1 PRHDT and CDR2 FYEKMQ (reference sequence). CDR3 sequence reads: CASRFARGGLADGYTF. CDR3 coding DNA: TGTGCCAGCAGGTTTGCTAGGGGGGGCTTAGCTGATGGCTACACCTTC.

The rearrangement uses TRBV28 and TRBJ1-5; D is unclear. This CDR3 is 12 amino acids long. Deletions cut 10 bases from V and 6 bases from J, with 13 bases between. Germline-derived CDR1 and CDR2 are MDHEN and SYDVKM. The CDR3 here is CAIERPLQPQHF. The CDR3 DNA follows: TGTGCCATCGAGAGGCCTCTTCAGCCCCAGCATTTT. The full variable domain, rest sourced from reference TRBV28 and TRBJ1-5, is DVKVTQSSRYLVKRTGEKVFLECVQDMDHENMFWYRQDPGLGLRLIYFSYDVKMKEKGDIPEGYSVSREKKERFSLILESASTNQTSMYLCAIERPLQPQHFGDGTRLSIL.

The rearrangement joins TRBV29-1 to TRBJ1-3; D uncertain. From germline, CDR1 is SQVTM and CDR2 ANQGSEA. V was trimmed by 4 bases and J by 1 base, leaving 5 bases between them. CDR3 length: 12 amino acids. In nucleotides, the CDR3 is TGCAGCGTTGCGGTTTCTGGAAACACCATATATTTT. This sequence encodes CSVAVSGNTIYF. The whole variable domain, filled in from reference TRBV29-1 and TRBJ1-3, reads SAVISQKPSRDICQRGTSLTIQCQVDSQVTMMFWYRQQPGQSLTLIATANQGSEATYESGFVIDKFPISRPNLTFSTLTVSNMSPEDSSIYLCSVAVSGNTIYFGEGSWLTVV.

The J gene is TRBJ1-1, the V gene TRBV30; D unresolved. Germline CDR1 and CDR2: GTSNPN and SVGIG (reference sequence). Trimming shortened V by 2 bases and J by 4 bases, and 17 bases separated the two germline ends. This CDR3 contains 15 residues. CDR3 sequence: CAWSLLDSLGTEAFF. As DNA, the CDR3 is TGTGCCTGGAGTCTATTGGACTCTTTGGGCACTGAAGCTTTCTTT.

This chain links TRBV7-2 with TRBJ1-2, with 10 bases identical to TRBD1. Germline-derived CDR1 and CDR2 are SGHTA and FQGNSA. With 1 base clipped from V and 8 bases from J, the junction kept 13 bases outside the gene matches. The length of the CDR3 is 17 residues. In nucleotides, the CDR3 is TGTGCCAGCAGCTTAGTAGGGACAGGGGCAAACCCTTACGGCTACACCTTC. It is translated as CASSLVGTGANPYGYTF.

In regard to this clone: The junction does not match germline at one end; this may be a read error. The chain uses TRBV5-1 and TRBJ2-7; 9 positions match TRBD1. The germline CDR1 and CDR2 sequences are SGHRS and YFSETQ. The CDR3 has 12 residues. CDR3 nucleotide sequence: TGCGCCAGCAGCTCCGGGACAGGGCTTTTTGACTTC. This gives the protein CASSSGTGLFDF.

V is TRBV7-2 and J is TRBJ2-1; 7 bases align to TRBD2. Trimming removed 0 bases from V and 2 bases from J; junction bases left unmatched: 1. CDR1 SGHTA and CDR2 FQGNSA come from the germline V gene. This CDR3 has 15 residues. The CDR3 loop is CASSLAGGPYNEQFF. The CDR3 DNA is TGTGCCAGCAGCTTAGCGGGAGGGCCCTACAATGAGCAGTTCTTC.

The chain joins TRBV7-8 to TRBJ1-2; no clear D. V was pared by 6 bases and J by 7 bases, with 24 bases between. The CDR3 length is 16 residues. CDR1 is SGHVS and CDR2 is FQNEAQ in the germline V gene. The CDR3 DNA sequence: TGTGCCAGCAGTAAAACGGCGGAGGGCATAAAGGGTGGCTACACCTTC. Translation gives CASSKTAEGIKGGYTF. Supplemented by reference TRBV7-8 and TRBJ1-2, the full variable domain reads GAGVSQSPRYKVAKRGQDVALRCDPISGHVSLFWYQQALGQGPEFLTYFQNEAQLDKSGLPSDRFFAERPEGSVSTLKIQRTQQEDSAVYLCASSKTAEGIKGGYTFGSGTRLTVV.

The chain couples TRBV9 to TRBJ2-1; 7 bases map to TRBD1. With 4 bases clipped from V and 6 bases from J, the junction kept 10 bases outside the gene matches. Germline loops: CDR1 SGDLS, CDR2 YYNGEE. The CDR3 runs to 15 residues. The CDR3 loop reads CASSSGGRGPNEQFF. In nucleotides, the CDR3 is TGTGCCAGCAGCTCAGGGGGTCGCGGACCCAATGAGCAGTTCTTC.

The chain uses TRBV15 and TRBJ2-3; no clear D gene. V gave up 1 base and J gave up 8 bases, with 10 bases separating them. The CDR3 consists of 13 residues. CDR1 LNHNV and CDR2 YYDKDF come from the germline V gene (reference sequence). The CDR3 DNA sequence: TGTGCCACCAGCAGAGGTGCCCTAGGTACGCAGTATTTT. It encodes CATSRGALGTQYF.

Of note for this clone: Other DNA variants within this sample encode the same CDR3. V usage is TRBV5-1 and J usage is TRBJ1-1, with 9 bases that match TRBD1. Germline V lookup: CDR1 SGHRS, CDR2 YFSETQ. V was pared by 0 bases and J by 4 bases, with 4 bases of the junction left unmatched. The CDR3 totals 15 residues. The CDR3 loop reads CASSLATGGGTEAFF. The DNA of the CDR3 is TGCGCCAGCAGCTTGGCGACAGGGGGTGGCACTGAAGCTTTCTTT.

The V call is TRBV27, the J call TRBJ1-5; 8 positions match TRBD1. Looked up from germline, CDR1 is MNHEY and CDR2 is SMNVEV (reference sequence). The CDR3 consists of 15 residues. J gave up 5 bases and V 2 bases, and 5 bases lay outside the gene matches. The CDR3 bases are TGTGCCAGCAGTTTAGGACCGACAGGGGATCAGCCCCAGCATTTT. Translation gives CASSLGPTGDQPQHF.

The rearrangement links TRBV10-1 to TRBJ2-5; the match to TRBD1 covers 8 bases. This CDR3 has 14 amino acids. Trimming cost V 3 bases and J 1 base; bases outside gene matches: 1. Germline CDR1 WNHNN, CDR2 SYGVQD (reference sequence). The DNA of the CDR3 is TGCGCCAGCAGTGATGGACAGGGCCAAGAGACCCAGTACTTC. Encoded protein: CASSDGQGQETQYF.

The CDR3 DNA reads as TGTGCCAGCACCCTCCTTTCGCTAACCAATGAGCAGTTCTTC. Its protein is CASTLLSLTNEQFF. The chain is built from TRBV7-2 and TRBJ2-1, with D uncertain. V was cut by 7 bases and J by 6 bases, with 16 bases left in between. The CDR3 runs 14 residues. Per the germline V gene, CDR1 is SGHTA and CDR2 is FQGNSA.